The rows below give T cell receptor beta chains drawn from one sample of a study of T-cell reconstitution after alpha-beta-depleted transplantation in children. In TCRdb, the PCR reads were re-called with MiXCR into one record per CDR3 protein. The sample comprises roughly 670,000 distinct CDR3 sequences, about an eighth of which are singletons, and around 0.76% rests with the top ten. This specimen consisted of PBMCs, obtained before TCRalphabeta/CD19-depleted stem cell transplant. The receptors here all came from a girl aged 2 to 10 with congenital amegakaryocytic thrombocytopenia, due to receive a stem cell transplant. Both conserved end residues are part of each CDR3. D genes are given only for firm matches. Rows give clone size only sometimes, using once, few, many, or a class for an expanded clone.

V gene: TRBV10-3; D gene: TRBD2; J gene: TRBJ2-2; clone size: NA; CDR3 protein: CAISTPSAGGIGTGELFF; CDR3 DNA: TGTGCCATCAGCACCCCCTCTGCGGGAGGGATCGGCACCGGGGAGCTGTTTTTT
V gene: TRBV27; D gene: NA; J gene: TRBJ2-3; clone size: many; CDR3 protein: CASQLHSTDTQYF; CDR3 DNA: TGTGCCAGCCAACTACATAGCACAGATACGCAGTATTTT
V gene: TRBV6-5; D gene: NA; J gene: TRBJ2-3; clone size: many; CDR3 protein: CASSYSIGRGPTDTQYF; CDR3 DNA: TGTGCCAGCAGTTACTCGATAGGGCGGGGACCCACAGATACGCAGTATTTT
V gene: TRBV12-3/TRBV12-4; D gene: NA; J gene: TRBJ2-7; clone size: many; CDR3 protein: CASSPRTSFAEQYF; CDR3 DNA: TGTGCCAGCAGTCCAAGGACATCATTCGCCGAGCAGTACTTC
V gene: TRBV2; D gene: TRBD2; J gene: TRBJ2-1; clone size: many; CDR3 protein: CASIITSGDYNEQFF; CDR3 DNA: TGTGCCAGCATTATAACTAGCGGAGACTACAATGAGCAGTTCTTC
V gene: TRBV20-1; D gene: NA; J gene: TRBJ2-7; clone size: many; CDR3 protein: CSARVRVEGQSTYEQYF; CDR3 DNA: TGCAGTGCTAGAGTGCGGGTGGAGGGCCAGTCCACCTACGAGCAGTACTTC
V gene: TRBV28; D gene: TRBD1; J gene: TRBJ2-7; clone size: many; CDR3 protein: CASMPGTVSYEQYF; CDR3 DNA: TGTGCCAGCATGCCCGGGACAGTATCCTACGAGCAGTACTTC
V gene: TRBV7-9; D gene: NA; J gene: TRBJ2-3; clone size: few; CDR3 protein: CASSLGQAASTDTQYF; CDR3 DNA: TGTGCCAGCAGCTTAGGGCAGGCGGCTAGCACAGATACGCAGTATTTT
V gene: TRBV4-1; D gene: TRBD1; J gene: TRBJ2-1; clone size: few; CDR3 protein: CASSQSPAIQMGQGYNEQFF; CDR3 DNA: TGCGCCAGCAGCCAAAGTCCGGCGATCCAAATGGGACAGGGGTACAATGAGCAGTTCTTC
V gene: TRBV10-3; D gene: TRBD2; J gene: TRBJ2-1; clone size: many; CDR3 protein: CAISGPTPLADLSYNEQFF; CDR3 DNA: TGTGCCATCAGTGGCCCTACCCCCCTAGCGGACCTATCCTACAATGAGCAGTTCTTC
V gene: TRBV12-3/TRBV12-4; D gene: NA; J gene: TRBJ1-2; clone size: few; CDR3 protein: CASSPLNYGYTF; CDR3 DNA: TGTGCCAGCAGTCCTCTTAACTATGGCTACACCTTC
V gene: TRBV15; D gene: NA; J gene: TRBJ2-1; clone size: few; CDR3 protein: CATSLSGSPNEQFF; CDR3 DNA: TGTGCCACCAGCCTCAGCGGGTCTCCCAATGAGCAGTTCTTC
V gene: TRBV7-6; D gene: NA; J gene: TRBJ2-3; clone size: few; CDR3 protein: CASSPETEDTQYF; CDR3 DNA: TGTGCCAGCAGCCCTGAGACAGAAGATACGCAGTATTTT
V gene: TRBV27; D gene: NA; J gene: TRBJ2-2; clone size: many; CDR3 protein: CASSKGSGANTGELFF; CDR3 DNA: TGTGCCAGCAGTAAAGGCAGCGGTGCGAACACCGGGGAGCTGTTTTTT
V gene: TRBV10-3; D gene: NA; J gene: TRBJ2-2; clone size: NA; CDR3 protein: CAISESWRLFF; CDR3 DNA: TGTGCCATCAGTGAGTCCTGGCGGCTGTTTTTT